This section outlines one T cell receptor beta chain sequence together with its context. Antigen unknown. The CDR3 sequence is 11 residues long. CDR1 is MNHEY and CDR2 is SVGAGI in the germline V gene. V was trimmed by 8 bases and J by 7 bases, leaving 8 bases between them. The data belong to a study of cytomegalovirus exposure and HLA in healthy donors. Points from the study as a whole: Looking again later, the authors saw that most CMV-associated TCR beta chains seemed HLA-restricted.

Among the donors, all were healthy bone marrow donors. Vbeta (60) and Jbeta (13) primers were used in the PCR. Profiled with immunoSEQ multiplex PCR; TCRdb holds only in-frame clones, not every one. The data contain approximately 140,000 clones, more than 60% of them singletons. The chain joins TRBV6-5 to TRBJ1-4; no clear D gene. Specimen: PBMCs. The receptor was isolated from a woman under 30 in good health and CMV-seronegative. CDR3 residues: CASGRSEKLFF. As DNA, the CDR3 is TGTGCCAGCGGGAGGAGTGAAAAACTGTTTTTT.